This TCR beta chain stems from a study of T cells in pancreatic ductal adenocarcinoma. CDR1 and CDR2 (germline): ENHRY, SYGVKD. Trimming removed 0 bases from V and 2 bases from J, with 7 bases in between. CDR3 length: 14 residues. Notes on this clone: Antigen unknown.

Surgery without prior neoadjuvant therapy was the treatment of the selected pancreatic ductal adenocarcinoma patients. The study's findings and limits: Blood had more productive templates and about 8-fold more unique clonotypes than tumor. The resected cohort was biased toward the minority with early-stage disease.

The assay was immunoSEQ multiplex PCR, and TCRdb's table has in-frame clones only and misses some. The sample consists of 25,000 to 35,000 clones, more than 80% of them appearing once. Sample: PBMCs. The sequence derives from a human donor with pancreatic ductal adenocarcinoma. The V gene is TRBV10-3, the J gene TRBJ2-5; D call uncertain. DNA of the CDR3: TGTGCCATCAGTGAGTCGTTGGGGCAAGAGACCCAGTACTTC. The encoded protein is CAISESLGQETQYF.